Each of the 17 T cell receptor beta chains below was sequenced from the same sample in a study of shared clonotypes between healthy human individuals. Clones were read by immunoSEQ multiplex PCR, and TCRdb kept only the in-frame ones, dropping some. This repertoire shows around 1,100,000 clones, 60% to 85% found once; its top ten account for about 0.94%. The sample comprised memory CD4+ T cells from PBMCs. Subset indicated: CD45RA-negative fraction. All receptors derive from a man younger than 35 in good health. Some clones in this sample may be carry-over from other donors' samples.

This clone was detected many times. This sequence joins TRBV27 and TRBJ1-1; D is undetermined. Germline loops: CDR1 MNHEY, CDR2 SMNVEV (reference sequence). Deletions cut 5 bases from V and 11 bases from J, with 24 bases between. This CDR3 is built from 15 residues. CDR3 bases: TGTGCCAGCAGTCCCCACTCACCGGGAGGCCTATCCGCTTTCTTT. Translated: CASSPHSPGGLSAFF.

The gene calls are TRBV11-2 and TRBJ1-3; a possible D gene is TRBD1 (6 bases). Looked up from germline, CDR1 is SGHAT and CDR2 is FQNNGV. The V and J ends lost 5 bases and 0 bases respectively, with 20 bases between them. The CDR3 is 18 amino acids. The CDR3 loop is CASSQLMYNRASGNTIYF. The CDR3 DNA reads TGTGCCAGCAGCCAACTTATGTATAACAGGGCCTCTGGAAACACCATATATTTT.

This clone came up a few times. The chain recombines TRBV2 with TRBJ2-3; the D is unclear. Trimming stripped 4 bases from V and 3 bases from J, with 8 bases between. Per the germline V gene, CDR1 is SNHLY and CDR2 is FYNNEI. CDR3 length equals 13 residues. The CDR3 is CASSAPFTDTQYF. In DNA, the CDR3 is TGTGCCAGCAGTGCTCCGTTTACAGATACGCAGTATTTT.

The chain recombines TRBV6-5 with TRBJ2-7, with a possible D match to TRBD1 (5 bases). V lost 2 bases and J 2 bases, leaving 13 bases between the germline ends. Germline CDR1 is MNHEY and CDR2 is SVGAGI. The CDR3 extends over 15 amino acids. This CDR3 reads CASSYGPVGPYEQYF. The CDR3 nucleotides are TGTGCCAGCAGTTACGGGCCCGTGGGGCCCTACGAGCAGTACTTC.

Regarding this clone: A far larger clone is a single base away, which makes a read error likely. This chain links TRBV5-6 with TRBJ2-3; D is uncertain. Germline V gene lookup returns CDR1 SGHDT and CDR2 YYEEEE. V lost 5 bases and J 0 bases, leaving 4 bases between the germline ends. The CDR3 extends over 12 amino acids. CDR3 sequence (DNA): TGTGCCAGCAGTTATAGCACAGATACGCAGTATTTT. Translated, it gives CASSYSTDTQYF.

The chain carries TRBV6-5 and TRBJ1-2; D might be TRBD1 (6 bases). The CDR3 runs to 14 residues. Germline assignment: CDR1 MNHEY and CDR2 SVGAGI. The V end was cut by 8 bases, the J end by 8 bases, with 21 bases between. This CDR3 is CASGSGCGGGGYTF. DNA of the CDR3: TGTGCCAGCGGCTCAGGGTGCGGGGGCGGGGGCTACACCTTC.

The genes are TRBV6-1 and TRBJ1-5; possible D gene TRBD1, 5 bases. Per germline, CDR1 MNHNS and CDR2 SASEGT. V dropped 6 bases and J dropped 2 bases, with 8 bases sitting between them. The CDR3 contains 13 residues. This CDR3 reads CASRSTGNQPQHF. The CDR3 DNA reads TGTGCCAGCAGGTCGACAGGCAATCAGCCCCAGCATTTT.

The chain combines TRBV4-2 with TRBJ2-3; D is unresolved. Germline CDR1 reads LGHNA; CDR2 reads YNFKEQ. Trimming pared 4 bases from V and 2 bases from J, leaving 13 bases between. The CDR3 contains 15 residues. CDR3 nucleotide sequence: TGTGCCAGCAGCCGAACGGCCGCCATCACAGATACGCAGTATTTT. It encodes CASSRTAAITDTQYF.

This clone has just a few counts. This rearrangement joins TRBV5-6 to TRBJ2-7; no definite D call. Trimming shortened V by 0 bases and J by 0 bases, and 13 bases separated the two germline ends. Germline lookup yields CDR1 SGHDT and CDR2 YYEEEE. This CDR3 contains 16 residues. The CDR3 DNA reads TGTGCCAGCAGCTTGGTTTCCGGCGTTCTCTCCTACGAGCAGTACTTC. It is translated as CASSLVSGVLSYEQYF.

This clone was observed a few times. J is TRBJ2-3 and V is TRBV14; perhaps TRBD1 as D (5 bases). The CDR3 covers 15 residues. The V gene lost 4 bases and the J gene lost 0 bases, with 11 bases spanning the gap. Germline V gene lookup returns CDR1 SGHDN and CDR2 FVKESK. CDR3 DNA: TGTGCCAGCAGCCGACAGTTATCTAGCACAGATACGCAGTATTTT. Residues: CASSRQLSSTDTQYF.

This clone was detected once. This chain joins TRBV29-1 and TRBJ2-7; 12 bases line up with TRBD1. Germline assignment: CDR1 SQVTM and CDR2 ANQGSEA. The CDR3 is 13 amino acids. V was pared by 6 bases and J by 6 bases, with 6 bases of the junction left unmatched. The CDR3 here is CSVAGTGGGEQYF. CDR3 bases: TGCAGCGTCGCCGGGACAGGGGGCGGCGAGCAGTACTTC.

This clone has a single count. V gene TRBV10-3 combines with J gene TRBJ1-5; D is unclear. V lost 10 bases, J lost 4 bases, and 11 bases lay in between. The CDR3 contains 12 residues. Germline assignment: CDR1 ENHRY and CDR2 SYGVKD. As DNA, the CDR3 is TGTGCCACCCGGACGGCAAATCAGCCCCAGCATTTT. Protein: CATRTANQPQHF.

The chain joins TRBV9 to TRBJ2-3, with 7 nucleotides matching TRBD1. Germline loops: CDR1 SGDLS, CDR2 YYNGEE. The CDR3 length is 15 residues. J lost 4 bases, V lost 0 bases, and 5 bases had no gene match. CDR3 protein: CASSVGRGGPDTQYF. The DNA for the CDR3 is TGTGCCAGCAGCGTAGGTAGAGGGGGCCCAGATACGCAGTATTTT.

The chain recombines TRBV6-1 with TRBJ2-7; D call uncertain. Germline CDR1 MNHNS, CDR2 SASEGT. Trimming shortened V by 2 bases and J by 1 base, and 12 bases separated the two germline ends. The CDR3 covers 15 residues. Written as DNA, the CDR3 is TGTGCCAGCAGTGAAATAATTGGGGTTTCCTACGAGCAGTACTTC. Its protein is CASSEIIGVSYEQYF.

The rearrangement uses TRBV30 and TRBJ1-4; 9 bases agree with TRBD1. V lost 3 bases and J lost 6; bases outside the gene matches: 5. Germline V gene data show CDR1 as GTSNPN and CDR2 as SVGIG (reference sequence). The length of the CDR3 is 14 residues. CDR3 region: CAWRRRTGDEKLFF. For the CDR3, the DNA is TGTGCCTGGAGGAGAAGGACAGGGGATGAAAAACTGTTTTTT.

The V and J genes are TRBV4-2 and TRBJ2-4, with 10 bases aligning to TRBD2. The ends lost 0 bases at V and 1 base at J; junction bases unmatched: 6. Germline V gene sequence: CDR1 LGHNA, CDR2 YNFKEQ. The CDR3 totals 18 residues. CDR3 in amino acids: CASSQEASGRAAKNIQYF. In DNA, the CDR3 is TGTGCCAGCAGCCAAGAGGCGAGCGGGAGGGCGGCCAAAAACATTCAGTACTTC.

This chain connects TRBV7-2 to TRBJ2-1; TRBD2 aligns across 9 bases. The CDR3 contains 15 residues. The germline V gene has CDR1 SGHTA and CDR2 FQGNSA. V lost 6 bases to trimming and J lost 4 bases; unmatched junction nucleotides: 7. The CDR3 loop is CASRWGLAEYNEQFF. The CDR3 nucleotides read TGTGCCAGCAGATGGGGACTAGCAGAGTACAATGAGCAGTTCTTC.